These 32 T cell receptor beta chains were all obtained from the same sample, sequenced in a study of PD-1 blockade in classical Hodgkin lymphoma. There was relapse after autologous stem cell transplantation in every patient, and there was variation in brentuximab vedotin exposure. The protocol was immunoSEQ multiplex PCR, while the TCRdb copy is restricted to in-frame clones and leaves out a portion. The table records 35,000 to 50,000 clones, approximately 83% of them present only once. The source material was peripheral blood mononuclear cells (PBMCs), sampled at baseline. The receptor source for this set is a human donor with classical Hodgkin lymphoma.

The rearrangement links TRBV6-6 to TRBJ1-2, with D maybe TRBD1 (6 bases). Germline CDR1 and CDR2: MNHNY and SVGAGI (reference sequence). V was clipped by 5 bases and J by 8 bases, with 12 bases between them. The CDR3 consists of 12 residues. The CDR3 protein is CASSPTGGGYTF. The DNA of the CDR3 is TGTGCCAGCAGTCCGACAGGCGGCGGCTACACCTTC.

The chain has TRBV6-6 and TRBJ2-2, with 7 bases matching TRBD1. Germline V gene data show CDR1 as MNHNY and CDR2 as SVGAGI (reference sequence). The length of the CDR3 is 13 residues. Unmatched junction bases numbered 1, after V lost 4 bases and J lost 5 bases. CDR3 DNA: TGTGCCAGCAGTTGGACAGGAACCGGGGAGCTGTTTTTT. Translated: CASSWTGTGELFF.

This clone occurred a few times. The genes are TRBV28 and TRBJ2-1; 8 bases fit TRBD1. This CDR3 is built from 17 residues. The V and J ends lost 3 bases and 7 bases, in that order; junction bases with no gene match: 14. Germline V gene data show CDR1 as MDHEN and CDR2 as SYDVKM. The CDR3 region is CASSFLWELTGDNEQFF. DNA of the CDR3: TGTGCCAGCAGTTTCCTATGGGAGTTGACAGGGGATAATGAGCAGTTCTTC.

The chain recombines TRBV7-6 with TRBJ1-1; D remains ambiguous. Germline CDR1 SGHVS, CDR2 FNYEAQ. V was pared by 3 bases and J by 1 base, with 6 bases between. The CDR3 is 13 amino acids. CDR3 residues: CASSFTKNTEAFF. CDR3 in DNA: TGTGCCAGCAGCTTTACGAAGAACACTGAAGCTTTCTTT.

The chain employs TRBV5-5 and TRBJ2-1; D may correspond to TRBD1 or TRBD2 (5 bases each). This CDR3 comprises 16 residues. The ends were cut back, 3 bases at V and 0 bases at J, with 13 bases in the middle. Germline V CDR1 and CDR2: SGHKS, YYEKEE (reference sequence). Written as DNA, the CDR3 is TGTGCCAGCAGCTCCTCCGGGACCTTCTCCTACAATGAGCAGTTCTTC. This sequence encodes CASSSSGTFSYNEQFF. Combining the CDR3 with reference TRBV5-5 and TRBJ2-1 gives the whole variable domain DAGVTQSPTHLIKTRGQQVTLRCSPISGHKSVSWYQQVLGQGPQFIFQYYEKEERGRGNFPDRFSARQFPNYSSELNVNALLLGDSALYLCASSSSGTFSYNEQFFGPGTRLTVL.

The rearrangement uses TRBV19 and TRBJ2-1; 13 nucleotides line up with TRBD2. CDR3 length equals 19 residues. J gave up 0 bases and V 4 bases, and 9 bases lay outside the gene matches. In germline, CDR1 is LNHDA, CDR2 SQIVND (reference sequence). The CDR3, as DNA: TGTGCCAGTAGTACCTCGGGACTAGCGGGACCCCTCTCCTACAATGAGCAGTTCTTC. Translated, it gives CASSTSGLAGPLSYNEQFF. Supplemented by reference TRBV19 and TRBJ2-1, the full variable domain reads DGGITQSPKYLFRKEGQNVTLSCEQNLNHDAMYWYRQDPGQGLRLIYYSQIVNDFQKGDIAEGYSVSREKKESFPLTVTSAQKNPTAFYLCASSTSGLAGPLSYNEQFFGPGTRLTVL.

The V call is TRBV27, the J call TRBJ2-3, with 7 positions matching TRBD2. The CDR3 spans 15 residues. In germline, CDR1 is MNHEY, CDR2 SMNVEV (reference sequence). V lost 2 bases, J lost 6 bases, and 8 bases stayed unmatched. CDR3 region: CASSLDTGGRDTQYF. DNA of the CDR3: TGTGCCAGCAGTTTAGATACGGGGGGTCGGGATACGCAGTATTTT.

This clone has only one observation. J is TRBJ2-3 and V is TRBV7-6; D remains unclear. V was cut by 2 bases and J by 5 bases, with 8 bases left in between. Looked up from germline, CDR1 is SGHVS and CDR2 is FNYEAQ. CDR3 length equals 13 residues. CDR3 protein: CASSLFLEDTQYF. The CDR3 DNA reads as TGTGCCAGCAGCTTATTCCTCGAAGATACGCAGTATTTT.

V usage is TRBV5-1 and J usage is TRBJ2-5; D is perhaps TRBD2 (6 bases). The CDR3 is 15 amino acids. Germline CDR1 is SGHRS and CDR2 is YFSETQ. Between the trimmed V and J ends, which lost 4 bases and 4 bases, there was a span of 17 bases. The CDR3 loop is CASSPTSQEGETQYF. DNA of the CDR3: TGCGCCAGCAGCCCAACCTCTCAGGAGGGAGAGACCCAGTACTTC. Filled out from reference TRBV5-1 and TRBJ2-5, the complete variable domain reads KAGVTQTPRYLIKTRGQQVTLSCSPISGHRSVSWYQQTPGQGLQFLFEYFSETQRNKGNFPGRFSGRQFSNSRSEMNVSTLELGDSALYLCASSPTSQEGETQYFGPGTRLLVL.

The CDR3 here is CASSYSRDTQYF. In DNA form, the CDR3 reads TGTGCCAGCAGTTACTCGAGAGATACGCAGTATTTT. The rearrangement links TRBV6-5 to TRBJ2-3; D remains ambiguous. Germline V gene lookup returns CDR1 MNHEY and CDR2 SVGAGI. Between the trimmed V and J ends, which lost 0 bases and 5 bases, there was a span of 3 bases. The CDR3 sequence is 12 residues long.

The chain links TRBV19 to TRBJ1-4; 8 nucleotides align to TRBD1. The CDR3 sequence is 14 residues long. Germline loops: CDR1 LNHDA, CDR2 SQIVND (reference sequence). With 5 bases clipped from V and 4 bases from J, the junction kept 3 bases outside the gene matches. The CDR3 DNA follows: TGTGCCAGTAGTGGACAGGGACGTAATGAAAAACTGTTTTTT. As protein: CASSGQGRNEKLFF. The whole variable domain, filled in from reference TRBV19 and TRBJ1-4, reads DGGITQSPKYLFRKEGQNVTLSCEQNLNHDAMYWYRQDPGQGLRLIYYSQIVNDFQKGDIAEGYSVSREKKESFPLTVTSAQKNPTAFYLCASSGQGRNEKLFFGSGTQLSVL.

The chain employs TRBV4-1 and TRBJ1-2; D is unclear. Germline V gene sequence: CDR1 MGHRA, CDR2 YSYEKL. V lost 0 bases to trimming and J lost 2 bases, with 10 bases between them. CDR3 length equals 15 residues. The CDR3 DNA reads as TGCGCCAGCAGCCAAGAACGGAACGGCAACTATGGCTACACCTTC. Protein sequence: CASSQERNGNYGYTF.

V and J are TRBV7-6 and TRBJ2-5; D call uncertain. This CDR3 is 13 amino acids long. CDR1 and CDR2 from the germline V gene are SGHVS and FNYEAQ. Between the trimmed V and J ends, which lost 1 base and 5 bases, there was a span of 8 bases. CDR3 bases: TGTGCCAGCAGCTTAGTCCCTCGGGAGACCCAGTACTTC. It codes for CASSLVPRETQYF.

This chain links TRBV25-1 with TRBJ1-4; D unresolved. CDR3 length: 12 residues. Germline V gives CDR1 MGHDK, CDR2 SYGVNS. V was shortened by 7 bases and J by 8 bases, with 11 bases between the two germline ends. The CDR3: CASTSPGEKLFF. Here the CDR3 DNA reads TGTGCCAGCACCTCACCGGGAGAAAAACTGTTTTTT.

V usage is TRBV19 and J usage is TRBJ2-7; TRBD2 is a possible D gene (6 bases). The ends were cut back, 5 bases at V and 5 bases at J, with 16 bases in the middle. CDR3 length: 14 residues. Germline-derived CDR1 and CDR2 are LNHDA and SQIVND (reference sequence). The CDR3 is CASSLGGEVHEQYF. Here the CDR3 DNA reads TGTGCCAGTAGTCTCGGGGGAGAGGTGCACGAGCAGTACTTC.

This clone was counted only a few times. The DNA of the CDR3 is TGTGCCAGCAGTGACGGGACTAGCGGAAAGCAGTTCTTC. Protein: CASSDGTSGKQFF. The rearrangement links TRBV6-4 to TRBJ2-1, with 11 nucleotides matching TRBD2. The CDR3 is 13 amino acids. The germline V gene encodes CDR1 MRHNA and CDR2 SNTAGT. V lost 2 bases, J lost 11 bases, and 2 bases stayed unmatched.

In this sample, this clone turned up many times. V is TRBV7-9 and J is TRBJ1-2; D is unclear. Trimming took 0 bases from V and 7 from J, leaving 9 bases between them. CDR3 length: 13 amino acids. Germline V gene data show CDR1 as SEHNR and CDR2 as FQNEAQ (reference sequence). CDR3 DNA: TGTGCCAGCAGCTTAGCCGCCCTAGGTGGCTACACCTTC. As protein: CASSLAALGGYTF.

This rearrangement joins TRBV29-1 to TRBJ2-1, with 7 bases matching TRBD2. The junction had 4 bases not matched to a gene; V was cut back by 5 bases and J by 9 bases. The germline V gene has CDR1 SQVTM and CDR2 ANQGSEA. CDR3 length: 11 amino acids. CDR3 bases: TGCAGCGTTTCCGAGCGGGGTGAGCAGTTCTTC. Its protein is CSVSERGEQFF.

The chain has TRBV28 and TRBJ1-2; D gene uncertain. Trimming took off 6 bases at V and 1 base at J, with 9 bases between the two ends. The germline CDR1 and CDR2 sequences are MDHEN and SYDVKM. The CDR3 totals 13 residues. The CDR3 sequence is CASRTRVNYGYTF. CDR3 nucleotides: TGTGCCAGCAGAACCAGAGTTAACTATGGCTACACCTTC.

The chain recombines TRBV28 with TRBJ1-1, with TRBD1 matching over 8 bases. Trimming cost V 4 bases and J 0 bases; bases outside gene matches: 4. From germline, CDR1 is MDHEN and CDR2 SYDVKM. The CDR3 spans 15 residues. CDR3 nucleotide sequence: TGTGCCAGCAGTTCTAACAGGGGGTTGAACACTGAAGCTTTCTTT. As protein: CASSSNRGLNTEAFF.

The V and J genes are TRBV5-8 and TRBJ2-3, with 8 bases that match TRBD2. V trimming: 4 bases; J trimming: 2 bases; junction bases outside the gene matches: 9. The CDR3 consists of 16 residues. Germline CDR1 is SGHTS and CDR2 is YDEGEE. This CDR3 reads CASSIGSGTNTDTQYF. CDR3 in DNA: TGTGCCAGCAGCATAGGTAGCGGGACGAACACAGATACGCAGTATTTT.

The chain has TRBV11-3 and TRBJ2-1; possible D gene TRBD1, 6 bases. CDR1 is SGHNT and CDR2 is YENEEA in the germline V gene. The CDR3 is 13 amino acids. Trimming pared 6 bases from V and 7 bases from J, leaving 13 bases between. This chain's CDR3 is CASSLRGYNEQFF. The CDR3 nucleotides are TGTGCCAGCAGTCTAAGGGGGTATAATGAGCAGTTCTTC.

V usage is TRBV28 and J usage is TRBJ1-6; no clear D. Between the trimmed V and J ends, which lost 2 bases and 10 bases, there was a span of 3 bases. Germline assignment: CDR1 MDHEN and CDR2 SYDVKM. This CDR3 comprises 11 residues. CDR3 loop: CASSLRSPLHF. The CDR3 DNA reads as TGTGCCAGCAGTTTAAGGTCACCCCTCCACTTT.

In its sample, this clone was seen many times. CDR3 DNA sequence: TGTGCCAGCAGCCCCTCCGGGACAGGGGCCTACGAGCAGTACTTC. Its protein product is CASSPSGTGAYEQYF. V usage is TRBV7-2 and J usage is TRBJ2-7; TRBD1 matches at 10 bases. Germline V gene lookup returns CDR1 SGHTA and CDR2 FQGNSA. V was clipped by 5 bases and J by 2 bases; unmatched bases: 6. The CDR3 is 15 residues long.

The CDR3 sequence: CASSYSSGTNEKLFF. The CDR3 DNA follows: TGTGCCAGCAGTTACTCCAGCGGAACTAATGAAAAACTGTTTTTT. This sequence joins TRBV6-6 and TRBJ1-4, with D uncertain. The V and J ends lost 0 bases and 1 base respectively, with 6 bases between them. The CDR3 spans 15 residues. Germline V gene data show CDR1 as MNHNY and CDR2 as SVGAGI (reference sequence).

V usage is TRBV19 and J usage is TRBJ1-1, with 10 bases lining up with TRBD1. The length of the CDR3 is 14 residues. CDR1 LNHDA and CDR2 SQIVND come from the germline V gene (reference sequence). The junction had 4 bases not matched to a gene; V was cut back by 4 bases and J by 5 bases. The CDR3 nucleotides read TGTGCCAGTAGTACCGACAGGGGGCGAACTGAAGCTTTCTTT. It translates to CASSTDRGRTEAFF.

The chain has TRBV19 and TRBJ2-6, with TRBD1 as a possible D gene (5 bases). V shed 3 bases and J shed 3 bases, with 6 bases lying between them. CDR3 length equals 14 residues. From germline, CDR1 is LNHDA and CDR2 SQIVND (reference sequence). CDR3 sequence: CASSIRDGANVLTF. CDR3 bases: TGTGCCAGTAGTATCAGGGATGGGGCCAACGTCCTGACTTTC. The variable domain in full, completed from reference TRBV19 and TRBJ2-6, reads DGGITQSPKYLFRKEGQNVTLSCEQNLNHDAMYWYRQDPGQGLRLIYYSQIVNDFQKGDIAEGYSVSREKKESFPLTVTSAQKNPTAFYLCASSIRDGANVLTFGAGSRLTVL.

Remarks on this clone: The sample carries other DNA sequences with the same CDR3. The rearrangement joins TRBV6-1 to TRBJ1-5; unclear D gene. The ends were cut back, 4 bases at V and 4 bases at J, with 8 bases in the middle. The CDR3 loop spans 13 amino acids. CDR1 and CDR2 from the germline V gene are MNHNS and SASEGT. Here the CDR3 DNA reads TGTGCCAGCAGTGGGGGTGTAAATCAGCCCCAGCATTTT. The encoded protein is CASSGGVNQPQHF.

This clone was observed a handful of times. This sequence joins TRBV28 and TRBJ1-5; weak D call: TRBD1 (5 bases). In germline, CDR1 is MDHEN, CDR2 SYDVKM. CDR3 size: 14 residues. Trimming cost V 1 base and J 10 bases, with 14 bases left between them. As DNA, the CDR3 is TGTGCCAGCAGTTTATATGGTGGGGGGGACCCCCAGCATTTT. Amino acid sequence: CASSLYGGGDPQHF.

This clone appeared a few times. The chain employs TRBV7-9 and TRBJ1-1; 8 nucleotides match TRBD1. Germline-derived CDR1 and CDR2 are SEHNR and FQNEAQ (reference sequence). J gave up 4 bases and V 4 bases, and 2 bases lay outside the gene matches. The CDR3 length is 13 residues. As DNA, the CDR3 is TGTGCCAGCAGCTCAGGGGGCGGCACTGAAGCTTTCTTT. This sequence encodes CASSSGGGTEAFF.

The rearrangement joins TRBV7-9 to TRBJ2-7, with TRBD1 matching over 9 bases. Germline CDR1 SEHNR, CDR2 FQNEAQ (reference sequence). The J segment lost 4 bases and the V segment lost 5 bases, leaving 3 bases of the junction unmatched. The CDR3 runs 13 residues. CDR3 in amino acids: CASSGQGIYEQYF. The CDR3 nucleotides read TGTGCCAGCAGCGGACAGGGGATTTACGAGCAGTACTTC.

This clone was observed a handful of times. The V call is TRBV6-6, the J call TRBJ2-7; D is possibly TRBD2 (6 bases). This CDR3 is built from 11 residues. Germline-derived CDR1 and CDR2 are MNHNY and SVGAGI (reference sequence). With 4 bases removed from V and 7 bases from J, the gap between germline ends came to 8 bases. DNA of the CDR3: TGTGCCAGCAGTTGGAGCGGGGAGCAGTACTTC. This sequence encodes CASSWSGEQYF.